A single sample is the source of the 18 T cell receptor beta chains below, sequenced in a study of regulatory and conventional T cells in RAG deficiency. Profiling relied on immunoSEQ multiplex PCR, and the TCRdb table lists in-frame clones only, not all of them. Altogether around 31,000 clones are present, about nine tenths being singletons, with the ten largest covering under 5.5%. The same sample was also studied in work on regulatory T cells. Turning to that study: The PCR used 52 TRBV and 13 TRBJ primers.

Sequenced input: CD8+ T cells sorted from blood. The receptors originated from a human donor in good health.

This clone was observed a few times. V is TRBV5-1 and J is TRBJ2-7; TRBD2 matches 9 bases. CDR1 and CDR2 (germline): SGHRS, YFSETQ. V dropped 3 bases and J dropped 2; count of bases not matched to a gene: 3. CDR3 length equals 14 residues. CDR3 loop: CASSSAGGAYEQYF. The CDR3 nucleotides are TGCGCCAGCAGCTCGGCGGGGGGGGCCTACGAGCAGTACTTC.

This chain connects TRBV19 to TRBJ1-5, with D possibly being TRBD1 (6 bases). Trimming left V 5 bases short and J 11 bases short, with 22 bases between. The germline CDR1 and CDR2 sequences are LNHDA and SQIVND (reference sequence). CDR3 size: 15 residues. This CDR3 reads CASSPWDTGLGAQHF. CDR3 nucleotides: TGTGCCAGTAGTCCTTGGGACACGGGACTCGGGGCCCAGCATTTT.

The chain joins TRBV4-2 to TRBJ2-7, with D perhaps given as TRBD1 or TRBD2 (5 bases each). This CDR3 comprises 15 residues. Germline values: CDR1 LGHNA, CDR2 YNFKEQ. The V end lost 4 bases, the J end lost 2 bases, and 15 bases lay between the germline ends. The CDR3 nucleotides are TGTGCCAGCAGCCCAAGGGACGGAACTACCTACGAGCAGTACTTC. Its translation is CASSPRDGTTYEQYF.

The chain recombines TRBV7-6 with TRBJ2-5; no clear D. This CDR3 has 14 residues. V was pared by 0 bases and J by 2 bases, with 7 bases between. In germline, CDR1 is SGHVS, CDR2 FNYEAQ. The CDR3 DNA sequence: TGTGCCAGCAGCTTAGCAACTGGTCAAGAGACCCAGTACTTC. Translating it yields CASSLATGQETQYF.

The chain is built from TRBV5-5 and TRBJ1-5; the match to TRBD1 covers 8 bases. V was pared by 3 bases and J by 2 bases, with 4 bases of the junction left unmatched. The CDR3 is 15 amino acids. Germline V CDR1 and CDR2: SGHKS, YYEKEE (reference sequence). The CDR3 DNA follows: TGTGCCAGCAGCTCGGACAGGGCGGGCAATCAGCCCCAGCATTTT. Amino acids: CASSSDRAGNQPQHF. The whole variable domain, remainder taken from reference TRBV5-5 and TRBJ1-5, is DAGVTQSPTHLIKTRGQQVTLRCSPISGHKSVSWYQQVLGQGPQFIFQYYEKEERGRGNFPDRFSARQFPNYSSELNVNALLLGDSALYLCASSSDRAGNQPQHFGDGTRLSIL.

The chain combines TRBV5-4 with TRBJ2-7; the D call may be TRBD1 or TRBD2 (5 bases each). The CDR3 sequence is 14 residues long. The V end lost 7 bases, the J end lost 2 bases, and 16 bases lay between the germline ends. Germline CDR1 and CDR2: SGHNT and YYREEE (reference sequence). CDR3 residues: CASAPDSGTYEQYF. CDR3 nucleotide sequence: TGTGCCAGCGCCCCCGACAGCGGTACCTACGAGCAGTACTTC. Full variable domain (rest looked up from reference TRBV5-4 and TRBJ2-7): ETGVTQSPTHLIKTRGQQVTLRCSSQSGHNTVSWYQQALGQGPQFIFQYYREEENGRGNFPPRFSGLQFPNYSSELNVNALELDDSALYLCASAPDSGTYEQYFGPGTRLTVT.

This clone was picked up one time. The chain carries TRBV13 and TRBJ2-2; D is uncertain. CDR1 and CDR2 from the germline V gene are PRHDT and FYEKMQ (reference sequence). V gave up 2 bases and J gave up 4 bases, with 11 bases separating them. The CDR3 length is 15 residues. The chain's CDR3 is CASSLQDRGTGELFF. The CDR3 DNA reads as TGTGCCAGCAGCTTACAGGACCGAGGCACCGGGGAGCTGTTTTTT.

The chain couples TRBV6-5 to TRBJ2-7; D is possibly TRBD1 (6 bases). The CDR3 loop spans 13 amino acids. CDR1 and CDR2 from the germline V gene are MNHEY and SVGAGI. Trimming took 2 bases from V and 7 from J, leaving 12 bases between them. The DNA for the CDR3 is TGTGCCAGCAGTTACATACAGGGCGTGGAGCAGTACTTC. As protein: CASSYIQGVEQYF.

This CDR3 is CASTTGEQYEQYF. The CDR3 bases are TGTGCCAGCACTACCGGGGAGCAATACGAGCAGTACTTC. The chain couples TRBV6-1 to TRBJ2-7, with D possibly being TRBD2 (5 bases). The CDR3 is 13 amino acids. Germline-derived CDR1 and CDR2 are MNHNS and SASEGT. V shed 7 bases and J shed 4 bases, with 14 bases lying between them.

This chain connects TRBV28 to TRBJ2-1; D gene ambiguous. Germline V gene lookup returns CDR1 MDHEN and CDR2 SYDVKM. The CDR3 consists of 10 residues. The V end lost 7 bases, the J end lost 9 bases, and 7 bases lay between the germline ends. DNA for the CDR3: TGTGCCAGCATGGCAGGTGAGCAGTTCTTC. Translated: CASMAGEQFF.

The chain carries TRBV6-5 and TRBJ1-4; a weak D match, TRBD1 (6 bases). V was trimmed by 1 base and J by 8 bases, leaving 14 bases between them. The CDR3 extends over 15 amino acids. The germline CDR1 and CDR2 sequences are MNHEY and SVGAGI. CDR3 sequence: CASSYFGGINEKLFF. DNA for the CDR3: TGTGCCAGCAGTTACTTTGGGGGCATTAACGAAAAACTGTTTTTT.

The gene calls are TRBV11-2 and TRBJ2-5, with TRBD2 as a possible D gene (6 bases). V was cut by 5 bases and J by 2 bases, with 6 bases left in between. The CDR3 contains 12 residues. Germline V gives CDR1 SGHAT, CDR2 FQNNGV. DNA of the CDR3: TGTGCCAGCAGCGGACTACAAGAGACCCAGTACTTC. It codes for CASSGLQETQYF.

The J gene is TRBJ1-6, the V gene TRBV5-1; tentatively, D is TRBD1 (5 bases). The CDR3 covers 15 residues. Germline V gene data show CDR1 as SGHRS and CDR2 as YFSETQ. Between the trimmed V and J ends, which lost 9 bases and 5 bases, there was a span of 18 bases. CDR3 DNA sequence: TGCGCCAAAAGACTGATATGGGGACATAATTCACCCCTCCACTTT. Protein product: CAKRLIWGHNSPLHF.

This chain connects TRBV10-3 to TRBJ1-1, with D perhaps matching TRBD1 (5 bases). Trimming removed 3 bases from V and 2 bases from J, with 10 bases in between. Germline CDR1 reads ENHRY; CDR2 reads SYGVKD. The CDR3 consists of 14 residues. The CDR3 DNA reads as TGTGCCATCAGTGATCAGGGCTCAAACACTGAAGCTTTCTTT. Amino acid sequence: CAISDQGSNTEAFF.

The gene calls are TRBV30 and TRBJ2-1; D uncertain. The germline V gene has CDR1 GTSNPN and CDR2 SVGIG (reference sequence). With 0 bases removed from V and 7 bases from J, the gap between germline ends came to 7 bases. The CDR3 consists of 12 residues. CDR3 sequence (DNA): TGTGCCTGGAGTGTAAGGGCTAATGAGCAGTTCTTC. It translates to CAWSVRANEQFF. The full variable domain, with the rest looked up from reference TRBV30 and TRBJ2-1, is SQTIHQWPATLVQPVGSPLSLECTVEGTSNPNLYWYRQAAGRGLQLLFYSVGIGQISSEVPQNLSASRPQDRQFILSSKKLLLSDSGFYLCAWSVRANEQFFGPGTRLTVL.

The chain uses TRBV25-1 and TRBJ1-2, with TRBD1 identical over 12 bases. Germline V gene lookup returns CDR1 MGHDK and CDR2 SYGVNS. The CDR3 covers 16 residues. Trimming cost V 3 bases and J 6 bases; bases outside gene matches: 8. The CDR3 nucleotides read TGTGCCAGCAGTGAGCCCGGGACAGGGGGCGTCCATGGCTACACCTTC. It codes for CASSEPGTGGVHGYTF.

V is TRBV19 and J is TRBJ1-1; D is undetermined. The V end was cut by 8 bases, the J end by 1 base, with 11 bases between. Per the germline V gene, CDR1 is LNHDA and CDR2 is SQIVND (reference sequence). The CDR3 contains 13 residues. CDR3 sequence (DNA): TGTGCCAGTGAGTATTCGGAGAACACTGAAGCTTTCTTT. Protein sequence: CASEYSENTEAFF.

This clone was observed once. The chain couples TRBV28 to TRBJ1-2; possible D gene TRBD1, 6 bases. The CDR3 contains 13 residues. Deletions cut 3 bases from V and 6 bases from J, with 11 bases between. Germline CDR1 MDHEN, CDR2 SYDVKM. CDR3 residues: CASSFRGIDGYTF. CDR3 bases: TGTGCCAGCAGTTTCAGGGGTATCGATGGCTACACCTTC.